The present entry profiles one T cell receptor (beta chain) with its context. TCRdb keeps only in-frame clones here, not all; method: immunoSEQ multiplex PCR. The table shows around 100,000 clones, with 75% to 90% occurring only once. The time point: after dendritic cell vaccination, including at tumor progression/relapse. This sample is drawn from a study of glioma-infiltrating T cells after dendritic cell vaccination. Trimming removed 5 bases at V and 7 bases at J, with 17 bases between. Germline V gene sequence: CDR1 SGHVS, CDR2 FQNEAQ. The CDR3 is 14 amino acids. The V call is TRBV7-8, the J call TRBJ1-2, with TRBD1 as a possible D gene (6 bases). This receptor was taken from a human donor with glioblastoma. The specimen comprised blood, sampled after dendritic cell vaccination. In DNA, the CDR3 is TGTGCCAGCAGCCCCAGGGGATCGGTATCTGGCTACACCTTC. Protein: CASSPRGSVSGYTF.